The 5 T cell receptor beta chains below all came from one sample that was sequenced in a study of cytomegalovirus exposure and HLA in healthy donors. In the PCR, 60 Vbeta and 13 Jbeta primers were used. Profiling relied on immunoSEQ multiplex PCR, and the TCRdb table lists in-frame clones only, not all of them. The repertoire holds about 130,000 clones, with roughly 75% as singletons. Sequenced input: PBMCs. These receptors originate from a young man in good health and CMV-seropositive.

The CDR3 DNA reads as TGTGCCAGTAGTACTAGGGGTGAGCAGTTCTTC. It specifies CASSTRGEQFF. The J gene is TRBJ2-1, the V gene TRBV19; D is possibly TRBD1 (5 bases). Trimming took 4 bases from V and 9 from J, leaving 7 bases between them. The CDR3 consists of 11 residues. CDR1 is LNHDA and CDR2 is SQIVND in the germline V gene (reference sequence). The full variable domain, rest sourced from reference TRBV19 and TRBJ2-1, is DGGITQSPKYLFRKEGQNVTLSCEQNLNHDAMYWYRQDPGQGLRLIYYSQIVNDFQKGDIAEGYSVSREKKESFPLTVTSAQKNPTAFYLCASSTRGEQFFGPGTRLTVL.

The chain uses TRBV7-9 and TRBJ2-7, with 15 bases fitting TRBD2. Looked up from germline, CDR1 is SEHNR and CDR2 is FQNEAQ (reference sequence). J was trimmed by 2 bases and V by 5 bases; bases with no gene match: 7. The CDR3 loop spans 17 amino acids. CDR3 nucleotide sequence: TGTGCCAGCAGCGGCGACCGGACTAGCGGGAGGGCCTACGAGCAGTACTTC. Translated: CASSGDRTSGRAYEQYF.

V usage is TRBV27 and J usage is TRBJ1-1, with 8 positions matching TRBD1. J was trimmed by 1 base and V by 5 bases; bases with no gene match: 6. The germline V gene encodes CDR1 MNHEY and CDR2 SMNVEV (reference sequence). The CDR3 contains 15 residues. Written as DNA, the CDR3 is TGTGCCAGCAGTCGCAGACAGGGGCCGAACACTGAAGCTTTCTTT. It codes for CASSRRQGPNTEAFF.

The CDR3 loop is CAILRGYPTYEQYF. The CDR3 nucleotides are TGTGCCATCCTAAGGGGCTACCCCACCTACGAGCAGTACTTC. This chain connects TRBV10-3 to TRBJ2-7, with D maybe TRBD1 (5 bases). Germline V lookup: CDR1 ENHRY, CDR2 SYGVKD. The germline V and J ends were trimmed by 8 bases and 2 bases, with 16 bases remaining between them. This CDR3 is built from 14 residues.

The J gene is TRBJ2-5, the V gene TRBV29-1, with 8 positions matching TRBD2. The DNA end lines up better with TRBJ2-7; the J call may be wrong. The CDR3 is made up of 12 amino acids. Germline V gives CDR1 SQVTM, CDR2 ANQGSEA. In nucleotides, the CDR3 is TGCAGCGCTCGGACTAGCAGCCACGAGCAGTACTTC. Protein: CSARTSSHEQYF.